What follows are 26 T cell receptor beta chains derived from one specimen sequenced in a study of control samples from healthy donors and cancer patients. Clones were read by immunoSEQ multiplex PCR, and TCRdb kept only the in-frame ones, dropping some. The table records 250,000 to 300,000 clones, around 79% of them present only once. Material: PBMCs. These receptors were collected from an older woman with lung cancer.

This chain connects TRBV10-3 to TRBJ1-2; 9 nucleotides agree with TRBD1. Germline V gene data show CDR1 as ENHRY and CDR2 as SYGVKD. V lost 9 bases and J lost 5; bases outside the gene matches: 7. This CDR3 is 13 amino acids long. Written as DNA, the CDR3 is TGTGCCATTCGCGGACAGGGGAGGTATGGCTACACCTTC. Translation gives CAIRGQGRYGYTF.

This clone occurred many times. The J gene is TRBJ1-6, the V gene TRBV5-5, with D perhaps TRBD1 (6 bases). The germline V and J ends were trimmed by 3 bases and 9 bases, with 16 bases remaining between them. The CDR3 is 15 amino acids. CDR1 is SGHKS, CDR2 YYEKEE, per germline (reference sequence). DNA of the CDR3: TGTGCCAGCAGCTGGCGGGACACAAAATCTTCACCCCTCCACTTT. Its translation: CASSWRDTKSSPLHF.

The J gene is TRBJ1-6, the V gene TRBV6-5; D not resolved. The ends were cut back, 6 bases at V and 11 bases at J, with 17 bases in the middle. The CDR3 contains 14 residues. Per germline, CDR1 MNHEY and CDR2 SVGAGI. This CDR3 reads CASSARVVGTPLHF. The CDR3 DNA is TGTGCCAGCAGCGCCCGGGTTGTGGGAACACCCCTCCACTTT.

V is TRBV9 and J is TRBJ2-7; D not certain. The CDR3 has 14 residues. Germline V gene lookup returns CDR1 SGDLS and CDR2 YYNGEE. Trimming cost V 4 bases and J 2 bases, with 13 bases left between them. CDR3 bases: TGTGCCAGCAGCCCCCCCGGTTCCCCCTACGAGCAGTACTTC. It translates to CASSPPGSPYEQYF.

The chain joins TRBV30 to TRBJ2-5; no firm D call. Germline CDR1 reads GTSNPN; CDR2 reads SVGIG (reference sequence). This CDR3 comprises 11 residues. The germline V and J ends were trimmed by 0 bases and 5 bases, with 4 bases remaining between them. Here the CDR3 reads CAWSVVETQYF. CDR3 DNA: TGTGCCTGGAGTGTAGTTGAGACCCAGTACTTC.

The rearrangement links TRBV7-8 to TRBJ2-1; tentatively, D is TRBD2 (5 bases). There are 16 residues in the CDR3. The ends were cut back, 5 bases at V and 8 bases at J, with 22 bases in the middle. Per germline, CDR1 SGHVS and CDR2 FQNEAQ. CDR3 sequence (DNA): TGTGCCAGCAGCCGAACCCTGGGCGGGCTAGTGCATGAGCAGTTCTTC. Encoded protein: CASSRTLGGLVHEQFF.

This chain links TRBV20-1 with TRBJ2-1; D unclear. Germline CDR1 and CDR2: DFQATT and SNEGSKA (reference sequence). V dropped 3 bases and J dropped 8 bases, with 5 bases sitting between them. The CDR3 length is 10 residues. The CDR3 nucleotides read TGCAGTGCTAGCTCGTATGAGCAGTTCTTC. Translated, it gives CSASSYEQFF.

V and J are TRBV6-1 and TRBJ2-1; D is possibly TRBD1 (5 bases). The germline V gene has CDR1 MNHNS and CDR2 SASEGT. Trimming left V 4 bases short and J 1 base short, with 14 bases between. This CDR3 comprises 16 residues. For the CDR3, the DNA is TGTGCCAGCAGTGTGCTCCAGGGTTTATCCTACAATGAGCAGTTCTTC. Translation gives CASSVLQGLSYNEQFF.

The chain uses TRBV19 and TRBJ1-4, with D perhaps TRBD1 (6 bases). Germline values: CDR1 LNHDA, CDR2 SQIVND (reference sequence). Between the trimmed V and J ends, which lost 3 bases and 7 bases, there was a span of 12 bases. The CDR3 is made up of 14 amino acids. CDR3 amino acids: CASSIPGEGEKLFF. For the CDR3, the DNA is TGTGCCAGTAGTATCCCAGGGGAAGGTGAAAAACTGTTTTTT.

The chain links TRBV19 to TRBJ2-1; D call uncertain. V lost 3 bases, J lost 0 bases, and 9 bases lay in between. This CDR3 is 15 amino acids long. The V gene's germline CDR1 is LNHDA and CDR2 SQIVND (reference sequence). CDR3 nucleotide sequence: TGTGCCAGTAGTATGGCGCTGAGCTCCTACAATGAGCAGTTCTTC. Protein sequence: CASSMALSSYNEQFF.

The chain couples TRBV5-4 to TRBJ2-4; 12 bases are a match to TRBD2. Per the germline V gene, CDR1 is SGHNT and CDR2 is YYREEE (reference sequence). Trimming took 3 bases from V and 0 from J; bases not matched to a gene: 7. The CDR3 loop spans 18 amino acids. Here the CDR3 DNA reads TGTGCCAGCAGCTCCGGGACTAGCGGGCCACTAGCCAAAAACATTCAGTACTTC. It translates to CASSSGTSGPLAKNIQYF.

The rearrangement links TRBV19 to TRBJ2-3, with a tentative D call TRBD1 (5 bases). Trimming cost V 9 bases and J 2 bases, with 21 bases left between them. This CDR3 is 16 amino acids long. Germline values: CDR1 LNHDA, CDR2 SQIVND (reference sequence). CDR3 loop: CASSANQGPVTDTQYF. Written as DNA, the CDR3 is TGTGCCAGCAGTGCGAACCAGGGTCCGGTCACAGATACGCAGTATTTT.

The CDR3 region has the DNA TGTGCCAGCAGCGTACAGCGCACCGGGGAGCTGTTTTTT. It is translated as CASSVQRTGELFF. The rearrangement links TRBV9 to TRBJ2-2; unclear D gene. Germline V gene data show CDR1 as SGDLS and CDR2 as YYNGEE. This CDR3 comprises 13 residues. Trimming cost V 1 base and J 4 bases, with 5 bases left between them.

The chain carries TRBV9 and TRBJ2-2, with TRBD2 matching 9 bases. Germline V lookup: CDR1 SGDLS, CDR2 YYNGEE. The length of the CDR3 is 17 residues. V dropped 0 bases and J dropped 1; count of bases not matched to a gene: 4. CDR3 loop: CASSVVVAGVNTGELFF. The CDR3 region has the DNA TGTGCCAGCAGCGTAGTTGTAGCGGGAGTGAACACCGGGGAGCTGTTTTTT. Full variable domain (remainder filled in from reference TRBV9 and TRBJ2-2): DSGVTQTPKHLITATGQRVTLRCSPRSGDLSVYWYQQSLDQGLQFLIQYYNGEERAKGNILERFSAQQFPDLHSELNLSSLELGDSALYFCASSVVVAGVNTGELFFGEGSRLTVL.

This chain joins TRBV9 and TRBJ2-3, with 9 bases identical to TRBD2. V dropped 0 bases and J dropped 6; count of bases not matched to a gene: 5. Germline V CDR1 and CDR2: SGDLS, YYNGEE. CDR3 size: 15 residues. In nucleotides, the CDR3 is TGTGCCAGCAGCGTAGAAGCGGGAGGAATGGATACGCAGTATTTT. Its protein product is CASSVEAGGMDTQYF.

The rearrangement links TRBV19 to TRBJ1-1; D is perhaps TRBD1 (5 bases). The V end was cut by 5 bases, the J end by 5 bases, with 24 bases between. Germline V gene lookup returns CDR1 LNHDA and CDR2 SQIVND (reference sequence). The CDR3 extends over 17 amino acids. The chain's CDR3 is CASSSLFRDARRTEAFF. The CDR3 DNA reads TGTGCCAGTAGTTCTCTCTTCCGGGACGCCAGGAGGACTGAAGCTTTCTTT.

The chain is built from TRBV5-3 and TRBJ1-6, with 8 bases lining up with TRBD1. TRBV5-3 is flagged as an ORF with uncertain function. The CDR3 loop spans 16 amino acids. J lost 5 bases, V lost 4 bases, and 8 bases had no gene match. The CDR3 DNA follows: TGTGCCAGAAGCCCAGTCGACAGGGGCCATAATTCACCCCTCCACTTT. Translation: CARSPVDRGHNSPLHF.

This chain links TRBV5-6 with TRBJ2-6, with D perhaps TRBD1 (6 bases). The V gene's germline CDR1 is SGHDT and CDR2 YYEEEE. CDR3 length: 15 residues. V lost 4 bases, J lost 0 bases, and 8 bases lay in between. The CDR3 coding sequence is TGTGCCAGCAGCCGACAGGTCTCTGGGGCCAACGTCCTGACTTTC. As protein: CASSRQVSGANVLTF.

This sequence joins TRBV29-1 and TRBJ2-5; a possible D gene is TRBD1 (6 bases). This CDR3 has 13 amino acids. V lost 3 bases and J 5 bases, leaving 13 bases between the germline ends. The germline CDR1 and CDR2 sequences are SQVTM and ANQGSEA. The CDR3 region has the DNA TGCAGCGTTGATGGGGGCCTGAGGGAGACCCAGTACTTC. It encodes CSVDGGLRETQYF.

The V gene is TRBV10-2, the J gene TRBJ2-5; D gene ambiguous. Germline-derived CDR1 and CDR2 are WSHSY and SAAADI. The CDR3 spans 12 residues. Deletions cut 7 bases from V and 4 bases from J, with 10 bases between. The CDR3 DNA is TGCGCCAGCACCCCCAGTGGAGAGACCCAGTACTTC. Amino acid sequence: CASTPSGETQYF.

The V call is TRBV7-9, the J call TRBJ2-1; perhaps TRBD2 as D (6 bases). The CDR3 spans 16 residues. V lost 3 bases and J 6 bases, leaving 18 bases between the germline ends. The germline V gene encodes CDR1 SEHNR and CDR2 FQNEAQ (reference sequence). CDR3 in amino acids: CASSFLAGPGGNEQFF. The CDR3 nucleotides are TGTGCCAGCAGCTTTCTCGCCGGGCCCGGGGGCAATGAGCAGTTCTTC.

The V gene is TRBV14, the J gene TRBJ1-5; D unclear. Trimming took 1 base from V and 3 from J, leaving 4 bases between them. The CDR3 has 13 residues. Germline V gives CDR1 SGHDN, CDR2 FVKESK. The CDR3 coding sequence is TGTGCCAGCAGCCAAGCACCCAATCAGCCCCAGCATTTT. It encodes CASSQAPNQPQHF.

This clone has a single count. The genes are TRBV15 and TRBJ1-6, with D perhaps matching TRBD1 (5 bases). CDR1 LNHNV and CDR2 YYDKDF come from the germline V gene (reference sequence). This CDR3 has 16 residues. With 8 bases removed from V and 5 bases from J, the gap between germline ends came to 19 bases. CDR3 DNA sequence: TGTGCCACCTCCCAGGGCGCAAAAGGAAATAATTCACCCCTCCACTTT. Protein product: CATSQGAKGNNSPLHF.

The gene calls are TRBV18 and TRBJ2-3; weak D call: TRBD1 (5 bases). Germline loops: CDR1 KGHSH, CDR2 LQKENI. The length of the CDR3 is 16 residues. Trimming cost V 1 base and J 0 bases, with 11 bases left between them. The CDR3 DNA is TGTGCCAGCTCACCACTTCCAGCAGGGAGCACAGATACGCAGTATTTT. The encoded protein is CASSPLPAGSTDTQYF. Combining the CDR3 with reference TRBV18 and TRBJ2-3 gives the whole variable domain NAGVMQNPRHLVRRRGQEARLRCSPMKGHSHVYWYRQLPEEGLKFMVYLQKENIIDESGMPKERFSAEFPKEGPSILRIQQVVRGDSAAYFCASSPLPAGSTDTQYFGPGTRLTVL.

This chain uses TRBV12-3 or TRBV12-4 with TRBJ1-4, with no clear D. Trimming shortened V by 5 bases and J by 5 bases, and 6 bases separated the two germline ends. The length of the CDR3 is 12 residues. The CDR3 sequence is CASSGENEKLFF. The CDR3 nucleotides are TGTGCCAGCAGTGGGGAGAATGAAAAACTGTTTTTT.

V usage is TRBV30 and J usage is TRBJ1-3; no clear D. Trimming pared 5 bases from V and 0 bases from J, leaving 5 bases between. This CDR3 has 12 amino acids. Per the germline V gene, CDR1 is GTSNPN and CDR2 is SVGIG (reference sequence). The CDR3 is CAWGHSGNTIYF. The DNA of the CDR3 is TGTGCCTGGGGCCACTCTGGAAACACCATATATTTT.